Below, 5 T cell receptor beta chains from the same sample are listed, as sequenced in a study of a mutant IDH1 vaccine in newly diagnosed glioma. The method was immunoSEQ multiplex PCR; TCRdb's version includes in-frame clones alone and lacks a portion of them. The sample yields 100,000 to 120,000 clones, 90% seen once. Regarding time point: week 11, during vaccination. In the vaccine, a single dose held 300 ug of the mutant IDH1 20-mer peptide, along with topical imiquimod. No antigens are known for them. The sample was PBMCs, taken from a glioma patient whose treatment included an IDH1 peptide vaccine. The receptors shown here come from a woman aged 45 to 65 with glioma.

This clone occurred once. The rearrangement uses TRBV18 and TRBJ1-5; TRBD1 is a possible D gene (6 bases). V dropped 4 bases and J dropped 7 bases, with 11 bases sitting between them. Germline V CDR1 and CDR2: KGHSH, LQKENI. This CDR3 is built from 13 residues. The CDR3 sequence is CASSRDIIQPQHF. The CDR3 DNA is TGTGCCAGCTCACGGGACATTATCCAGCCCCAGCATTTT.

Concerning this clone: At the DNA level, this CDR3 is encoded by other sequences in the same sample as well. The rearrangement links TRBV9 to TRBJ1-1; 7 bases are a match to TRBD1. The CDR3 loop spans 14 amino acids. J lost 1 base, V lost 1 base, and 1 base had no gene match. CDR1 is SGDLS and CDR2 is YYNGEE in the germline V gene. DNA of the CDR3: TGTGCCAGCAGCGTATCAGGGGGGAACACTGAAGCTTTCTTT. Amino acid sequence: CASSVSGGNTEAFF.

The rearrangement joins TRBV6-1 to TRBJ2-7; 11 bases agree with TRBD2. After removal of 2 bases from V and 3 bases from J, the junction contained 6 bases not matched to a gene. This CDR3 comprises 16 residues. The V gene's germline CDR1 is MNHNS and CDR2 SASEGT. CDR3 DNA: TGTGCCAGCAGTGAAAGCGGACTAGCGGGTTACTACGAGCAGTACTTC. Residues: CASSESGLAGYYEQYF.

The rearrangement joins TRBV28 to TRBJ2-1; TRBD2 aligns across 13 bases. J gave up 5 bases and V 5 bases, and 3 bases lay outside the gene matches. The CDR3 is made up of 15 amino acids. CDR1 is MDHEN and CDR2 is SYDVKM in the germline V gene. The CDR3 sequence is CASSTLAGGDNEQFF. DNA of the CDR3: TGTGCCAGCAGTACACTAGCGGGAGGGGACAATGAGCAGTTCTTC.

The genes are TRBV6-1 and TRBJ1-5; D call uncertain. The germline V gene has CDR1 MNHNS and CDR2 SASEGT. The CDR3 loop spans 14 amino acids. The V end lost 3 bases, the J end lost 5 bases, and 11 bases lay between the germline ends. Here the CDR3 reads CASSEIGKDQPQHF. CDR3 DNA: TGTGCCAGCAGTGAGATTGGGAAAGATCAGCCCCAGCATTTT.